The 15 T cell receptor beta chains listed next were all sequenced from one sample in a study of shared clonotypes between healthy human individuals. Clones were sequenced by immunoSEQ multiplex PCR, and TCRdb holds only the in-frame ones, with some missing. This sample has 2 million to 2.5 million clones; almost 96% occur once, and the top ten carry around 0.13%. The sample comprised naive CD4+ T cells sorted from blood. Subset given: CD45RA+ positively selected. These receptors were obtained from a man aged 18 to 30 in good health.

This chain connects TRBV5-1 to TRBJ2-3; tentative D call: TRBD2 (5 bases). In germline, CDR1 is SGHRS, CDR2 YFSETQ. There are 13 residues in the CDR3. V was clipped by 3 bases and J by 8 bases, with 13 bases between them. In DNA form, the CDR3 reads TGCGCCAGCAGCTCGGGGTTGACGGGTACGCAGTATTTT. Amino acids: CASSSGLTGTQYF.

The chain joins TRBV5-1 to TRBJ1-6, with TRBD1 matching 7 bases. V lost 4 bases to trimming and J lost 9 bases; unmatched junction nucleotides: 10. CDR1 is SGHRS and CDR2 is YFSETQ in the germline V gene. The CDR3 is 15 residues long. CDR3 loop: CASSIQGIGSSPLHF. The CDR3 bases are TGCGCCAGCAGCATACAGGGGATTGGGAGTTCACCCCTCCACTTT.

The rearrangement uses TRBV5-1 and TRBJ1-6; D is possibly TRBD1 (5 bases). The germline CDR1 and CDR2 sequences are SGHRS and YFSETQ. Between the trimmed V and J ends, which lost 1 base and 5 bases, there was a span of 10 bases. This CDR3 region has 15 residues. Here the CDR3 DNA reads TGCGCCAGCAGCTTGTTAGCCAGGGATAATTCACCCCTCCACTTT. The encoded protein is CASSLLARDNSPLHF.

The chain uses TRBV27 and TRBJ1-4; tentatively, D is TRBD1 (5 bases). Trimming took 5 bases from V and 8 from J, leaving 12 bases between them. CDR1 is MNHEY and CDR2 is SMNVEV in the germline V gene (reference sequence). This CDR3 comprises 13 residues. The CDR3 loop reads CASSPRTLEKLFF. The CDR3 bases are TGTGCCAGCAGTCCTCGGACACTGGAAAAACTGTTTTTT.

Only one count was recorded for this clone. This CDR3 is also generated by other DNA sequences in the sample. CDR3 bases: TGTGCCAGCTCACCGTCCGGGCTTAACTATGGCTACACCTTC. Translated, it gives CASSPSGLNYGYTF. The chain is built from TRBV18 and TRBJ1-2; no clear D. The germline CDR1 and CDR2 sequences are KGHSH and LQKENI. CDR3 length: 14 residues. The V gene lost 3 bases and the J gene lost 1 base, with 9 bases spanning the gap.

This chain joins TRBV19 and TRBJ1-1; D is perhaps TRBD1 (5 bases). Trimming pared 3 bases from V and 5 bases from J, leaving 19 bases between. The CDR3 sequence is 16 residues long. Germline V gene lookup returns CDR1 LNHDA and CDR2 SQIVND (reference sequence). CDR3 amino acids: CASSIIGVSGGTEAFF. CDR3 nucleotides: TGTGCCAGTAGTATTATTGGGGTTTCCGGGGGGACTGAAGCTTTCTTT.

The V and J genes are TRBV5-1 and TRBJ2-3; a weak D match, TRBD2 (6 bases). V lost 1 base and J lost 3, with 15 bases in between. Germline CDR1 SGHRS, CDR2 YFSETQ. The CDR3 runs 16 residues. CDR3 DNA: TGCGCCAGCAGCTTGCTGTCGGCGGGGTGGACAGATACGCAGTATTTT. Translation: CASSLLSAGWTDTQYF.

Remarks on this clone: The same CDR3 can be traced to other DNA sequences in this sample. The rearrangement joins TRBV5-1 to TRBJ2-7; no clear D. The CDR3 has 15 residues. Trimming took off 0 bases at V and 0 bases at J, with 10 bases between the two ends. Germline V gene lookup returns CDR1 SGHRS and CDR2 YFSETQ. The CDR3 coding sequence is TGCGCCAGCAGCTTGGCGGCGGCAAGCTCCTACGAGCAGTACTTC. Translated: CASSLAAASSYEQYF.

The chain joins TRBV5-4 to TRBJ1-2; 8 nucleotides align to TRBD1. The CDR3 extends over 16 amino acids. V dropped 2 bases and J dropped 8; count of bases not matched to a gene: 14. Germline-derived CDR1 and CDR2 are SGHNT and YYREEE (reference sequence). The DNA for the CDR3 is TGTGCCAGCAGCTTTGGCACAGGGACAGGCCTGGGGGGCTACACCTTC. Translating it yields CASSFGTGTGLGGYTF.

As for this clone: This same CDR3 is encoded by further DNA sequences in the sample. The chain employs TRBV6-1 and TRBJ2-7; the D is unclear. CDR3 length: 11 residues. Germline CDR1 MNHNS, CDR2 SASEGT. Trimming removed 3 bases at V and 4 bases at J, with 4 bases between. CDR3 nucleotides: TGTGCCAGCAGTGACACGTACGAGCAGTACTTC. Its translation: CASSDTYEQYF.

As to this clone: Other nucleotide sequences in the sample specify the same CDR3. CDR3 in amino acids: CASSPGDSSGNTIYF. In DNA form, the CDR3 reads TGTGCCAGCTCACCAGGCGACTCCTCTGGAAACACCATATATTTT. The rearrangement uses TRBV18 and TRBJ1-3; D is uncertain. There are 15 residues in the CDR3. Germline V gene data show CDR1 as KGHSH and CDR2 as LQKENI. V was trimmed by 2 bases and J by 0 bases, leaving 8 bases between them.

The CDR3 reads CASSSSRGGTYEQYF. DNA for the CDR3: TGTGCCAGCAGCTCGAGCCGGGGGGGAACCTACGAGCAGTACTTC. The chain combines TRBV7-9 with TRBJ2-7; 8 bases are shared with TRBD2. This CDR3 region has 15 residues. V lost 4 bases to trimming and J lost 2 bases; unmatched junction nucleotides: 7. The germline CDR1 and CDR2 sequences are SEHNR and FQNEAQ (reference sequence).

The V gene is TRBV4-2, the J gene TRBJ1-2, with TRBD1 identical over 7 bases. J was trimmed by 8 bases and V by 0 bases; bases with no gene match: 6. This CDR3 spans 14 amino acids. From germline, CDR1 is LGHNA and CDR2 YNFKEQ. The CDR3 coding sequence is TGTGCCAGCAGCCAAGATAGGTCAGGGGGAGGCTACACCTTC. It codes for CASSQDRSGGGYTF.

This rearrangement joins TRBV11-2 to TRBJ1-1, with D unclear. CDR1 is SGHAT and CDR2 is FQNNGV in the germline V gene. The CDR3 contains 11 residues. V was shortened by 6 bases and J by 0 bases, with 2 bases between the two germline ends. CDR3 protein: CASRLNTEAFF. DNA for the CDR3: TGTGCCAGCAGGTTGAACACTGAAGCTTTCTTT.

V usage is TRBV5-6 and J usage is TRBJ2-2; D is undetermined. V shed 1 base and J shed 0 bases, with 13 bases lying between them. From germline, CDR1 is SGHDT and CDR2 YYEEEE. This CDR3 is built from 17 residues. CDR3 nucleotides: TGTGCCAGCAGCTTGTATAAGGGTCGGACGAACACCGGGGAGCTGTTTTTT. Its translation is CASSLYKGRTNTGELFF.